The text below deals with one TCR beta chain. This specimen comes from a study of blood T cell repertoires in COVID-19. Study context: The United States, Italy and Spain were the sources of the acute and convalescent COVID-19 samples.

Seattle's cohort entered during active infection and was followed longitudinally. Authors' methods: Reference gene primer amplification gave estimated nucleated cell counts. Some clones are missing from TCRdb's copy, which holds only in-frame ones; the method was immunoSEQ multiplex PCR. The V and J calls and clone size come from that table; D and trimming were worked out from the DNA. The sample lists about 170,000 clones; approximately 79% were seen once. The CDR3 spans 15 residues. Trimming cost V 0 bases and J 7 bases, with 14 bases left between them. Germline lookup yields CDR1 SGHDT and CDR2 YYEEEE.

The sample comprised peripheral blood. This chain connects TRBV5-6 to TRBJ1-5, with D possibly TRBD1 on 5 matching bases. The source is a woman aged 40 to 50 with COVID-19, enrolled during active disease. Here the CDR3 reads CASSLAGGMGQPQHF. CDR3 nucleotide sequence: TGTGCCAGCAGCTTGGCCGGGGGAATGGGGCAGCCCCAGCATTTT.